This T cell receptor (beta chain) was sequenced during a study of patients and donors after allogeneic stem cell transplantation (dated by TCRdb to about 2020). The library came from RT-PCR. These reads were obtained on a NextSeq 550. TCRdb trimmed public reads at Q25 via fastp, called clones via MiXCR and kept in-frame beta chains. CDR3 protein sequences are deduplicated, and each keeps its most common genes and DNA. The sample table lists roughly 960,000 distinct CDR3 sequences, roughly 18% of them with a count of one. Of the sample, 5% to 6.5% is held by the ten largest clones. This clonotype was observed once. Its antigen remains undetermined. Base qualities are not at hand, and no much larger clone is one base apart. A single read counts as weak evidence. What was sequenced was blood, either unsorted or a sorted T cell fraction (not recorded which). This sequence was found in a human donor who was either an allogeneic HSCT recipient or a stem cell or donor lymphocyte infusion donor (not recorded which). It is not recorded whose cells these are; they may come from a transplant donor.

The sequenced DNA is TGTGCCTGGAGTGAGGGAAGTATGTGGGGTGAAGCTTTCTTT. It codes for CAWSEGSMWGEAFF. Here the chain combines TRBV30 and TRBJ1-1; no confident D gene assignment can be made. Trimming at the junction amounts to 1 base on V and 7 bases on J, and the germline ends lie 16 bases apart. The CDR3 starts with the cysteine, ends with the phenylalanine, and has 14 residues. Only CDR3 DNA is held: 42 bases, read in frame from base 1. Sequences GTSNPN (CDR1) and SVGIG (CDR2) are obtained from the germline V gene (reference sequence).